The 20 T cell receptor beta chains given below trace back to one sample, sequenced in a study of yellow fever vaccine responses in identical twins. TCRdb re-called the RT-PCR reads through MiXCR, storing one row per CDR3 protein. The sample records about 21,000 distinct CDR3 sequences, over 70% being singletons. Sequenced material: T cells from blood (PBMCs), unsorted or a sorted subset (not recorded which), taken before or after yellow fever vaccination (not recorded which). Receptors were obtained from a woman aged 18-29 years who received the yellow fever vaccine.

This clonotype turned up a few times. This sequence joins TRBV20-1 and TRBJ2-3; D is uncertain. The CDR3 runs to 11 residues. The germline V gene encodes CDR1 DFQATT and CDR2 SNEGSKA (reference sequence). Trimming left V 3 bases short and J 3 bases short, with 4 bases between. CDR3 DNA sequence: TGCAGTGCTAGGACTACAGATACGCAGTATTTT. Residues: CSARTTDTQYF.

A single count supports this clonotype. The chain employs TRBV20-1 and TRBJ2-5; possibly TRBD2 for D (6 bases). CDR1 DFQATT and CDR2 SNEGSKA come from the germline V gene (reference sequence). The CDR3 runs to 14 residues. V was cut by 0 bases and J by 4 bases, with 12 bases left in between. CDR3 residues: CSARDRGSRETQYF. For the CDR3, the DNA is TGCAGTGCTAGAGATCGGGGGTCCCGAGAGACCCAGTACTTC.

This chain uses TRBV6-1 with TRBJ2-7; 11 bases agree with TRBD2. CDR1 and CDR2 from the germline V gene are MNHNS and SASEGT. V gave up 6 bases and J gave up 2 bases; unmatched junction bases: 6. This CDR3 has 15 amino acids. The CDR3 DNA is TGTGCCAGCAGCCCGTCTAGCGGGAGGACCTACGAGCAGTACTTC. Protein: CASSPSSGRTYEQYF.

The V gene is TRBV29-1, the J gene TRBJ2-7, with TRBD2 matching 9 bases. Germline V gene sequence: CDR1 SQVTM, CDR2 ANQGSEA. V dropped 4 bases and J dropped 0; count of bases not matched to a gene: 7. The CDR3 totals 15 residues. The CDR3 DNA is TGCAGCGTTGCATCTAGCGGGATCCTCTCCTACGAGCAGTACTTC. Its protein is CSVASSGILSYEQYF.

In this sample, this clonotype turned up once. This sequence joins TRBV12-3 or TRBV12-4 and TRBJ2-5; possible D gene TRBD2, 6 bases. This CDR3 region has 14 residues. V gave up 6 bases and J gave up 4 bases, with 15 bases separating them. CDR3 sequence: CASSRSVGGETQYF. CDR3 bases: TGTGCCAGCAGCCGCTCGGTGGGGGGAGAGACCCAGTACTTC.

This clonotype was seen a few times. This chain's CDR3 is CASSPIGVGGTYNEQFF. In DNA form, the CDR3 reads TGTGCCAGCTCACCCATAGGGGTAGGCGGAACCTACAATGAGCAGTTCTTC. V usage is TRBV18 and J usage is TRBJ2-1; D is perhaps TRBD1 (5 bases). The CDR3 consists of 17 residues. CDR1 and CDR2 from the germline V gene are KGHSH and LQKENI. V lost 3 bases and J 2 bases, leaving 17 bases between the germline ends. Full variable domain (remainder filled in from reference TRBV18 and TRBJ2-1): NAGVMQNPRHLVRRRGQEARLRCSPMKGHSHVYWYRQLPEEGLKFMVYLQKENIIDESGMPKERFSAEFPKEGPSILRIQQVVRGDSAAYFCASSPIGVGGTYNEQFFGPGTRLTVL.

The genes are TRBV14 and TRBJ2-1, with 7 bases identical to TRBD1. The ends lost 3 bases at V and 4 bases at J; junction bases unmatched: 6. The germline CDR1 and CDR2 sequences are SGHDN and FVKESK. The CDR3 loop spans 15 amino acids. CDR3 in DNA: TGTGCCAGCAGCCATCCCGGGACAGAGTACAATGAGCAGTTCTTC. Amino acids: CASSHPGTEYNEQFF.

This chain uses TRBV7-7 with TRBJ2-2; D might be TRBD1 (6 bases). Per germline, CDR1 SSHAT and CDR2 FNYEAQ (reference sequence). CDR3 size: 15 residues. V was cut by 3 bases and J by 7 bases, with 15 bases left in between. CDR3 nucleotide sequence: TGTGCCAGCAGCTTCGGGACATCGGCGGACGGGGAGCTGTTTTTT. Residues: CASSFGTSADGELFF.

The chain combines TRBV5-1 with TRBJ2-5; D gene ambiguous. The V and J ends lost 0 bases and 0 bases respectively, with 6 bases between them. The CDR3 has 14 residues. Per germline, CDR1 SGHRS and CDR2 YFSETQ. The CDR3 spells CASSLAEYQETQYF. In DNA, the CDR3 is TGCGCCAGCAGCTTGGCGGAGTACCAAGAGACCCAGTACTTC.

The V call is TRBV5-1, the J call TRBJ2-1; maybe TRBD2 (6 bases). Trimming pared 4 bases from V and 2 bases from J, leaving 10 bases between. This CDR3 contains 14 residues. From germline, CDR1 is SGHRS and CDR2 YFSETQ. CDR3 DNA sequence: TGCGCCAGCAGCACTAGCAGCACCTACAATGAGCAGTTCTTC. Its translation is CASSTSSTYNEQFF.

The chain joins TRBV5-6 to TRBJ1-6; 9 nucleotides agree with TRBD1. V was clipped by 5 bases and J by 7 bases; unmatched bases: 10. The CDR3 spans 16 residues. CDR1 and CDR2 from the germline V gene are SGHDT and YYEEEE. CDR3 coding DNA: TGTGCCAGCAGTATTGGCTATGGACAGGGGAATTCACCCCTCCACTTT. This encodes CASSIGYGQGNSPLHF. Drawing the rest from reference TRBV5-6 and TRBJ1-6, the complete variable domain is DAGVTQSPTHLIKTRGQQVTLRCSPKSGHDTVSWYQQALGQGPQFIFQYYEEEERQRGNFPDRFSGHQFPNYSSELNVNALLLGDSALYLCASSIGYGQGNSPLHFGNGTRLTVT.

J is TRBJ2-5 and V is TRBV4-1, with D hard to call. The germline CDR1 and CDR2 sequences are MGHRA and YSYEKL. Deletions cut 0 bases from V and 5 bases from J, with 13 bases between. The CDR3 spans 15 residues. This CDR3 is CASSQDRLAYETQYF. CDR3 DNA sequence: TGCGCCAGCAGCCAAGACAGGTTAGCTTACGAGACCCAGTACTTC.

The table lists this clonotype with a few counts. V usage is TRBV12-3 or TRBV12-4 and J usage is TRBJ1-1; possibly TRBD1 for D (5 bases). The length of the CDR3 is 14 residues. Trimming took 6 bases from V and 0 from J, leaving 11 bases between them. In nucleotides, the CDR3 is TGTGCCAGCAGCAGGATACAGGTGAACACTGAAGCTTTCTTT. It encodes CASSRIQVNTEAFF.

This rearrangement joins TRBV20-1 to TRBJ2-5; D is unresolved. The CDR3 extends over 11 amino acids. Looked up from germline, CDR1 is DFQATT and CDR2 is SNEGSKA (reference sequence). Trimming pared 0 bases from V and 13 bases from J, leaving 12 bases between. CDR3 sequence reads: CSARDSWVWYF. The CDR3 DNA follows: TGCAGTGCTAGAGACAGTTGGGTCTGGTACTTC.

This clonotype is medium-sized by share. This rearrangement joins TRBV19 to TRBJ2-5; 9 bases fit TRBD2. The CDR3 consists of 17 residues. Per the germline V gene, CDR1 is LNHDA and CDR2 is SQIVND (reference sequence). Unmatched junction bases numbered 8, after V lost 3 bases and J lost 0 bases. CDR3 nucleotides: TGTGCCAGTAGTATCCTGACTAGCGGACAGTACCAAGAGACCCAGTACTTC. Amino acid sequence: CASSILTSGQYQETQYF. The full variable domain, in which reference TRBV19 and TRBJ2-5 provide the parts outside the CDR3, is DGGITQSPKYLFRKEGQNVTLSCEQNLNHDAMYWYRQDPGQGLRLIYYSQIVNDFQKGDIAEGYSVSREKKESFPLTVTSAQKNPTAFYLCASSILTSGQYQETQYFGPGTRLLVL.

This chain connects TRBV7-3 to TRBJ2-1; 7 nucleotides line up with TRBD1. The CDR3 covers 15 residues. V trimming: 6 bases; J trimming: 4 bases; junction bases outside the gene matches: 9. Germline lookup yields CDR1 SGHTA and CDR2 FQGTGA. DNA for the CDR3: TGTGCCAGCAGTCAAGGACAGGTCTTTTACAATGAGCAGTTCTTC. Translating it yields CASSQGQVFYNEQFF.

This chain joins TRBV11-1 and TRBJ2-7, with a tentative D call TRBD1 (6 bases). The CDR3 is made up of 13 amino acids. Trimming took 6 bases from V and 3 from J, leaving 12 bases between them. Germline CDR1 SGHAT, CDR2 FQDESV (reference sequence). Written as DNA, the CDR3 is TGTGCCAGCAGTGGGCAGGGGCTCTACGAGCAGTACGTC. It is translated as CASSGQGLYEQYV.

Here the CDR3 reads CASSPGTSGGYTF. The CDR3 bases are TGTGCCAGCTCACCGGGGACATCGGGCGGCTACACCTTC. This chain uses TRBV18 with TRBJ1-2; weak D call: TRBD1 (6 bases). Germline V gives CDR1 KGHSH, CDR2 LQKENI. Trimming left V 3 bases short and J 8 bases short, with 13 bases between. The CDR3 contains 13 residues.

Concerning this clonotype: An end of the junction does not agree with germline; a read error may underlie this. This chain joins TRBV18 and TRBJ2-7, with 11 bases fitting TRBD1. The CDR3 has 11 amino acids. The V gene's germline CDR1 is KGHSH and CDR2 LQKENI. The CDR3, as DNA: TGTGCCAGCTCATTGGACAGGGGGCTTCGTTTC. This gives the protein CASSLDRGLRF. Drawing the rest from reference TRBV18 and TRBJ2-7, the complete variable domain is NAGVMQNPRHLVRRRGQEARLRCSPMKGHSHVYWYRQLPEEGLKFMVYLQKENIIDESGMPKERFSAEFPKEGPSILRIQQVVRGDSAAYFCASSLDRGLRFGPGTRLTVT.

The chain is built from TRBV2 and TRBJ1-2; no definite D call. This CDR3 has 14 residues. Per the germline V gene, CDR1 is SNHLY and CDR2 is FYNNEI. V shed 7 bases and J shed 10 bases, with 22 bases lying between them. Here the CDR3 reads CASIPSWASDDYTF. The CDR3, as DNA: TGTGCCAGCATCCCCTCGTGGGCTTCTGATGACTACACCTTC.